These T cell receptor beta chains were read from a single sample in a study of T cells expressing NK-cell markers. Following a re-call of the 5' RACE reads, TCRdb has one entry per CDR3 protein and lacks DNA. Seen in this sample are roughly 430,000 distinct CDR3 sequences; the ten most common clones hold under 7.5%. The sample comprised blood T cells: a sorted CD56 or NKG2C T cell subset, CD4+ or CD8+ T cells, or bulk PBMC T cells (not recorded which). The receptors originated from a woman aged 18 to 75 in good health. Both conserved end residues are part of each CDR3.

V	J	CDR3
TRBV29-1	TRBJ2-1	CSVRPYNEQFF
TRBV15	TRBJ2-2	CATGIPTNTGELFF
TRBV2	TRBJ2-3	CASSARNTDTQYF
TRBV29-1	TRBJ2-7	CSVGAGGREQYF
TRBV20-1	TRBJ2-1	CSARGQGKNGNEQFF
TRBV30	TRBJ2-5	CAWSVRLGETQYF
TRBV6-1	TRBJ1-2	CASTPGVPGGYGYTF
TRBV20-1	TRBJ1-5	CSAAGQGNNQPQHF
TRBV18	TRBJ1-4	CASSPGVNEKLFF
TRBV20-1	TRBJ2-1	CSADRALKSYNEQFF
TRBV4-3	TRBJ2-3	CASSQGVTDTQYF
TRBV6-1	TRBJ1-6	CASRTTGYNSPLHF
TRBV7-2	TRBJ2-7	CASSYRGPDDEQYF
TRBV4-3	TRBJ2-7	CASSQNDRAYEQYF
TRBV2	TRBJ1-1	CASSEALLGGTEAFF
TRBV7-9	TRBJ2-5	CASSVTSGRRETQYF
TRBV12-3/TRBV12-4	TRBJ1-2	CASRSDSSGYGYTF
TRBV6-4	TRBJ2-3	CASSDTEGASDTQYF
TRBV12-5	TRBJ2-3	CASGLSRGVGTDTQYF
TRBV30	TRBJ2-2	CAWSGNTGELFF
TRBV6-1	TRBJ2-2	CASSSPGLAGTGELFF
TRBV6-5	TRBJ1-1	CASSYGQVNTEAFF